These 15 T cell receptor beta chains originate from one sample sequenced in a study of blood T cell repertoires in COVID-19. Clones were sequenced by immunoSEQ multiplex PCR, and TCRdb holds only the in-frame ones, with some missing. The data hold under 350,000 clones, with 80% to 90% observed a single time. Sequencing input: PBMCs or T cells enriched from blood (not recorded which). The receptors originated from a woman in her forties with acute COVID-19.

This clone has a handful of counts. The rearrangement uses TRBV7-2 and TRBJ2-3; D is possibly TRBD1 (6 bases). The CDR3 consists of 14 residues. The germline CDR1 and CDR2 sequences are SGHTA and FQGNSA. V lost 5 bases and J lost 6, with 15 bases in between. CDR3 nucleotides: TGTGCCAGCAGCGTACAGGGTAAGATGGATACGCAGTATTTT. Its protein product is CASSVQGKMDTQYF. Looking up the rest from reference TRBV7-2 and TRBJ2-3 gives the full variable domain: GAGVSQSPSNKVTEKGKDVELRCDPISGHTALYWYRQSLGQGLEFLIYFQGNSAPDKSGLPSDRFSAERTGGSVSTLTIQRTQQEDSAVYLCASSVQGKMDTQYFGPGTRLTVL.

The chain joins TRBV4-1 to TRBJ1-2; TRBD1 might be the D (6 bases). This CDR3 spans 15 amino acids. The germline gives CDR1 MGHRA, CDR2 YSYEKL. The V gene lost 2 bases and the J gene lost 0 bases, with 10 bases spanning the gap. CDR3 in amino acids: CASSQPTGPNYGYTF. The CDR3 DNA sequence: TGCGCCAGCAGCCAACCCACAGGGCCTAACTATGGCTACACCTTC.

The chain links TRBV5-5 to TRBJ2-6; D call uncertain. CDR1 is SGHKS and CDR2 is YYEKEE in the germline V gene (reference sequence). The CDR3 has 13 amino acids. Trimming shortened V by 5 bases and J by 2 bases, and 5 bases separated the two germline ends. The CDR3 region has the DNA TGTGCCAGCAGTCTTCCTGGGGCCAACGTCCTGACTTTC. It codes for CASSLPGANVLTF.

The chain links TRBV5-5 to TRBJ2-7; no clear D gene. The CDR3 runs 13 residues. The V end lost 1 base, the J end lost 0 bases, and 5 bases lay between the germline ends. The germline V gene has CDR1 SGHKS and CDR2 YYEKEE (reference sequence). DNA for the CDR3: TGTGCCAGCAGCTTGACAGCCTCCTACGAGCAGTACTTC. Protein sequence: CASSLTASYEQYF.

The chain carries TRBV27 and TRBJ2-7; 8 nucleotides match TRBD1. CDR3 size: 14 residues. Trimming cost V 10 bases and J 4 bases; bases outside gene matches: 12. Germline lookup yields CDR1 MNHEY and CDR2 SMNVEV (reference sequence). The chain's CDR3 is CATGRSGQAYEQYF. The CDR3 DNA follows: TGTGCCACGGGTCGTTCGGGACAGGCGTACGAGCAGTACTTC.

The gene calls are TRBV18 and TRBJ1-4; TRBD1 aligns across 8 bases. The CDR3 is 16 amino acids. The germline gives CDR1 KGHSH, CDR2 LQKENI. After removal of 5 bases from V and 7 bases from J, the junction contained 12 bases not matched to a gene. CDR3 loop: CASSSNAGGGSEKLFF. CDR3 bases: TGTGCCAGCTCATCGAACGCAGGGGGCGGAAGTGAAAAACTGTTTTTT.

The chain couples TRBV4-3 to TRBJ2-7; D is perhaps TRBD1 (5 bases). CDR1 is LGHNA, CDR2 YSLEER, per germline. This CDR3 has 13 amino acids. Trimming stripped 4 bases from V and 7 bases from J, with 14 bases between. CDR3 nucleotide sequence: TGCGCCAGCAGCCCGCGTCAGGGTGGGGAGCAGTACTTC. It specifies CASSPRQGGEQYF.

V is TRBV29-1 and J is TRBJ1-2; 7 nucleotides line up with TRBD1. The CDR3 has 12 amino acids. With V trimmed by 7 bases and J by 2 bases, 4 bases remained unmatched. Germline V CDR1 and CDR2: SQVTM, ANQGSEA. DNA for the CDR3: TGCAGCGCCATACAGGGGAACTATGGCTACACCTTC. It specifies CSAIQGNYGYTF.

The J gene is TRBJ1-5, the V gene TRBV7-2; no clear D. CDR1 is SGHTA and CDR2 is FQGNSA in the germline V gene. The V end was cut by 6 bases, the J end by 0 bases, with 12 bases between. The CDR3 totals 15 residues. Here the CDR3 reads CASRESTYSNQPQHF. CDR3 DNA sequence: TGTGCCAGCAGAGAGAGCACTTATAGCAATCAGCCCCAGCATTTT.

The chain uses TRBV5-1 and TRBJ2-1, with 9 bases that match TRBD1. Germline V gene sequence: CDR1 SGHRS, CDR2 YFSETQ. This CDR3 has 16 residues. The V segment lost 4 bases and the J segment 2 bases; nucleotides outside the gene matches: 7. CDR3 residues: CASSPNWDRAYNEQFF. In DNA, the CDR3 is TGCGCCAGCAGCCCCAATTGGGACAGGGCCTACAATGAGCAGTTCTTC.

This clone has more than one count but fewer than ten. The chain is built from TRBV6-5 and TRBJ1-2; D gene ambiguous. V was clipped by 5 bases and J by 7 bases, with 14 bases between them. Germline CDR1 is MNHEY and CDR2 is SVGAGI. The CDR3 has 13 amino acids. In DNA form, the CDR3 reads TGTGCCAGCAGTCCCTTTGGCGGTTCTGGCTACACCTTC. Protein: CASSPFGGSGYTF.

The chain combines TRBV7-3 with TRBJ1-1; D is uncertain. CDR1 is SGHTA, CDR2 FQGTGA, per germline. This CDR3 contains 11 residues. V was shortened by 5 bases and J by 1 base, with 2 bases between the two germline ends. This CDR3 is CASSRNTEAFF. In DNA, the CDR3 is TGTGCCAGCAGCCGGAACACTGAAGCTTTCTTT.

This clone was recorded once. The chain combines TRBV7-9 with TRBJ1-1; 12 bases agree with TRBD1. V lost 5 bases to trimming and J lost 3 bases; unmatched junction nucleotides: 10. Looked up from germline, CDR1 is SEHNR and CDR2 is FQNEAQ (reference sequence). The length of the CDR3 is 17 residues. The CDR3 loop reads CASSPGTGGDRDTEAFF. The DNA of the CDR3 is TGTGCCAGCAGCCCCGGGACAGGGGGCGATAGGGACACTGAAGCTTTCTTT.

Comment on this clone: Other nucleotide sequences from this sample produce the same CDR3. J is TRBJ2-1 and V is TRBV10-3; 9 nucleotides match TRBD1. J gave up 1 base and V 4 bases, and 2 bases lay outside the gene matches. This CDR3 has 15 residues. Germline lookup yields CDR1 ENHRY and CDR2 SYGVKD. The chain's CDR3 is CAISADRGSYNEQFF. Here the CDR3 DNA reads TGTGCCATCAGTGCCGACAGGGGGTCCTACAATGAGCAGTTCTTC.

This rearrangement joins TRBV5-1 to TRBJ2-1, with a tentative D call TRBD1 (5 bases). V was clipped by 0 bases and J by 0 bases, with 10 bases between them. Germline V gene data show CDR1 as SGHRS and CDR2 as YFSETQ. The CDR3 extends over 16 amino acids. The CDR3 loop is CASSLGGLSSYNEQFF. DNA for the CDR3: TGCGCCAGCAGCTTGGGGGGCCTCAGCTCCTACAATGAGCAGTTCTTC.